This T cell receptor (beta chain) was retrieved from a study of T cells in Graves' hyperthyroidism and ophthalmopathy. Clinicians diagnosed patients from clinical symptoms, serum thyroxine and TRAb, thyroid ultrasound and orbital computed tomography. Whole-study results and caveats: Blood held most thyroid clonotypes expanded above 0.001 frequency. Using 13 V-J features, a model discriminated ophthalmopathy from stable hyperthyroidism.

TCR beta CDR3 region amplification was performed from RNA transcripts. When the TCR CDR3 underwent first-round RT-PCR, the HTBI primer set was used. TCRdb reprocessed the multiplex PCR reads with MiXCR, giving one entry per CDR3 protein. The sample has about 530,000 distinct CDR3 sequences; over 15% are singletons. This clonotype has ten or more counts. Its target is unknown. Sequencing was carried out using blood. This TCR was sampled from a young woman with Graves' ophthalmopathy.

The CDR3 DNA reads as TGTGCCAGCAGTGCGGGACAGCCCGGGTTCACCTACGAGCAGTACTTC. Protein product: CASSAGQPGFTYEQYF. The chain links TRBV27 to TRBJ2-7, with a tentative D call TRBD1 (7 bases). Between the trimmed V and J ends, which lost 5 bases and 2 bases, there was a span of 19 bases. Germline V CDR1 and CDR2: MNHEY, SMNVEV (reference sequence). The length of the CDR3 is 16 residues.